What follows are 5 T cell receptor beta chains derived from one specimen sequenced in a study of identical twins. A single record per CDR3 protein comes from TCRdb applying MiXCR to the 5' RACE reads. The sample shows more than 650,000 distinct CDR3 sequences, less than 7% of them seen only once. Sequences were obtained from naive T cells sorted from blood. These receptors originate from a young man in good health.

This clonotype has a handful of counts. The chain employs TRBV28 and TRBJ2-2; 14 bases are a match to TRBD2. CDR1 and CDR2 from the germline V gene are MDHEN and SYDVKM. V shed 3 bases and J 4 bases; nucleotides not matched to a gene: 4. CDR3 length equals 17 residues. CDR3 in amino acids: CASSFQGLAGGTGELFF. The CDR3 DNA is TGTGCCAGCAGTTTCCAAGGACTAGCGGGAGGCACCGGGGAGCTGTTTTTT.

There are many counts of this clonotype. This rearrangement joins TRBV7-2 to TRBJ2-2; D assignment may be TRBD1 or TRBD2 (5 bases each). The CDR3 contains 15 residues. The ends were cut back, 3 bases at V and 3 bases at J, with 11 bases in the middle. Germline assignment: CDR1 SGHTA and CDR2 FQGNSA. CDR3 loop: CASSFRDAHTGELFF. In DNA form, the CDR3 reads TGTGCCAGCAGCTTCCGGGACGCCCACACCGGGGAGCTGTTTTTT.

This clonotype was seen ten or more times. The chain links TRBV7-8 to TRBJ2-5; D is uncertain. The length of the CDR3 is 14 residues. The V end was cut by 2 bases, the J end by 5 bases, with 12 bases between. CDR1 and CDR2 (germline): SGHVS, FQNEAQ. The DNA for the CDR3 is TGTGCCAGCAGCTTAAGTGGGGTGGGTGAGACCCAGTACTTC. It translates to CASSLSGVGETQYF.

The chain employs TRBV29-1 and TRBJ2-2; D call uncertain. From germline, CDR1 is SQVTM and CDR2 ANQGSEA. V was cut by 0 bases and J by 6 bases, with 14 bases left in between. The CDR3 sequence is 15 residues long. CDR3 region: CSVEDLVSTPGELFF. In DNA form, the CDR3 reads TGCAGCGTTGAAGATCTCGTATCGACCCCCGGGGAGCTGTTTTTT.

This rearrangement joins TRBV12-3 or TRBV12-4 to TRBJ2-2; D possibly uses TRBD1 or TRBD2 (5 bases each). The ends were cut back, 4 bases at V and 7 bases at J, with 16 bases in the middle. The CDR3 runs 15 residues. The chain's CDR3 is CASSSRDAVVGELFF. CDR3 DNA sequence: TGTGCCAGCAGTTCCCGGGACGCCGTTGTCGGGGAGCTGTTTTTT.